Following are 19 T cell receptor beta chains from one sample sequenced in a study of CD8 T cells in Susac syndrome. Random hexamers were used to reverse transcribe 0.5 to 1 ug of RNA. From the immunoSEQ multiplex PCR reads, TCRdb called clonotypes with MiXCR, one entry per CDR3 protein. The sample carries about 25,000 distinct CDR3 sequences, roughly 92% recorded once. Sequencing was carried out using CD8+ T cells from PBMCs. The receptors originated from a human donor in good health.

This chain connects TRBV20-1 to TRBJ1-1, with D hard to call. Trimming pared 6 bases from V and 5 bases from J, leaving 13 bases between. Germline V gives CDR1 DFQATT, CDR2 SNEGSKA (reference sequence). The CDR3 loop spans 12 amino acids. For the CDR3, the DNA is TGCAGTGCCTACTCCGAGGGTACTGAAGCTTTCTTT. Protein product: CSAYSEGTEAFF.

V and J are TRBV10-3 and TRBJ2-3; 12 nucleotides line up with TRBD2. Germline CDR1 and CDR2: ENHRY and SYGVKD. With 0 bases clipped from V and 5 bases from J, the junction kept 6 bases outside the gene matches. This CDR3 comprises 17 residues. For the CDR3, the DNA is TGTGCCATCAGTGAGTCGCGGCTAGCGGGGGGGAAAGATACGCAGTATTTT. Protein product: CAISESRLAGGKDTQYF.

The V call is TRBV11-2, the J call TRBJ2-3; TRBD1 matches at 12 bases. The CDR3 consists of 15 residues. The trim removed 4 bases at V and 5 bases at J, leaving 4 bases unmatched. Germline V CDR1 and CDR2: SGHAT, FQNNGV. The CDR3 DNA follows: TGTGCCAGCAGCTCCCGGGACAGGGGGCAAGATACGCAGTATTTT. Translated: CASSSRDRGQDTQYF.

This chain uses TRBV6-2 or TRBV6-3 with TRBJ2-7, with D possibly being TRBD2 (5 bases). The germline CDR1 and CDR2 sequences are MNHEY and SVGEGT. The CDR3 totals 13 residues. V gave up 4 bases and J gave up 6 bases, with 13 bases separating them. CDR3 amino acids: CASSLNGKGEQYF. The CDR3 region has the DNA TGTGCCAGCAGTTTAAACGGGAAGGGCGAGCAGTACTTC.

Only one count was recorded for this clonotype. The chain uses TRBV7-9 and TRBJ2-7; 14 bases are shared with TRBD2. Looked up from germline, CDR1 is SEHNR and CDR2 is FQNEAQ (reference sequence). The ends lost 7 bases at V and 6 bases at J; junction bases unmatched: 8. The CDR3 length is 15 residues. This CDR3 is CASTVGTSGGSEQYF. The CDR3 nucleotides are TGTGCCAGCACCGTAGGGACTAGCGGGGGTTCCGAGCAGTACTTC.

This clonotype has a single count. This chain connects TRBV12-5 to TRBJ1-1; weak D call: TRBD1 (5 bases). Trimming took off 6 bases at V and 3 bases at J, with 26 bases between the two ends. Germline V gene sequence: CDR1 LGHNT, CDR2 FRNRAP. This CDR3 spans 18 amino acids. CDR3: CASGFKEGEKGRDTEAFF. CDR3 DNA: TGTGCTAGTGGGTTCAAGGAAGGGGAGAAGGGTCGAGACACTGAAGCTTTCTTT.

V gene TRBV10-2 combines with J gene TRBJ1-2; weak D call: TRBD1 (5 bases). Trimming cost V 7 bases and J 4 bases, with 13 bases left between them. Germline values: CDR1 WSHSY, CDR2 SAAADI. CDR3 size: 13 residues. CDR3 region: CASTEGAGYGYTF. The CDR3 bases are TGCGCCAGCACCGAAGGGGCGGGCTATGGCTACACCTTC.

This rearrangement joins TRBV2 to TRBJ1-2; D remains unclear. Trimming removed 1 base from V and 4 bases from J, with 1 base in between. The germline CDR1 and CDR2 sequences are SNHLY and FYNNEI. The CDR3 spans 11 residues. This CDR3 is CASSEGYGYTF. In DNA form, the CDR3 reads TGTGCCAGCAGTGAAGGCTATGGCTACACCTTC.

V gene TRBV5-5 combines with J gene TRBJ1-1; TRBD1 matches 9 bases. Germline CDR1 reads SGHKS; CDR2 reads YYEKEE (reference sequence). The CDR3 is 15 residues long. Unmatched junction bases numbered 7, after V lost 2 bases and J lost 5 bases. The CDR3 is CASSFIQGAGTEAFF. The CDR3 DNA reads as TGTGCCAGCAGCTTTATACAGGGGGCCGGGACTGAAGCTTTCTTT.

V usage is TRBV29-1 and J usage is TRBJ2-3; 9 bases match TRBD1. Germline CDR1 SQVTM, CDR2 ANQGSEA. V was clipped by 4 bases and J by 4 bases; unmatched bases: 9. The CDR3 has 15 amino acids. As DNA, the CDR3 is TGCAGCGTTGGTAACAGGGGGCAAAACGCAGATACGCAGTATTTT. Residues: CSVGNRGQNADTQYF.

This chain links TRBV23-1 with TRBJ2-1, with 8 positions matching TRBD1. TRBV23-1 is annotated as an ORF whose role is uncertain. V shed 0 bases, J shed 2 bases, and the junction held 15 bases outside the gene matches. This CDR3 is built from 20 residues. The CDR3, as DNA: TGCGCCAGCAGTCAATCAAGTTTGGGGCAGGGGGCCGTCGCCTACAATGAGCAGTTCTTC. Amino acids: CASSQSSLGQGAVAYNEQFF.

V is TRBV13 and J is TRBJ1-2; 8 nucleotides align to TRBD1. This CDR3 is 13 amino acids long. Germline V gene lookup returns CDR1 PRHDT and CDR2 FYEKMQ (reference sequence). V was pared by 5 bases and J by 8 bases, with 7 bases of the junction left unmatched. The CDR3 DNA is TGTGCCAGCAGCGAGGACAGGGTGGGCGGCTACACCTTC. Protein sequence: CASSEDRVGGYTF.

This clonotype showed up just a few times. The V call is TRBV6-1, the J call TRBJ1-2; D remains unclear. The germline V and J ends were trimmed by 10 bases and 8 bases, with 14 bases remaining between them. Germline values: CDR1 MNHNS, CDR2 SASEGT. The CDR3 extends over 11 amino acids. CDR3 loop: CAIPVVGGYTF. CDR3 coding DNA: TGTGCCATCCCGGTAGTAGGAGGCTACACCTTC.

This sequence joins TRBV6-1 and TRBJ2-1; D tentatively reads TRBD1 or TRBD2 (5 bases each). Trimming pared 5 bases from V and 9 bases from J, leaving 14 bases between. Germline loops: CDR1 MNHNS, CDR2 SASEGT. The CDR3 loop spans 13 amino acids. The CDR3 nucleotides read TGTGCCAGCAGTTCCGGGACCTACGGTGAGCAGTTCTTC. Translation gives CASSSGTYGEQFF.

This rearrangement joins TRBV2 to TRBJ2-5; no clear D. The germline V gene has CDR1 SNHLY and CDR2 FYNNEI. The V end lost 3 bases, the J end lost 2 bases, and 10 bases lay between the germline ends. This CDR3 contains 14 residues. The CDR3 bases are TGTGCCAGCAGTGATACGGTTACGCAAGAGACCCAGTACTTC. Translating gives CASSDTVTQETQYF.

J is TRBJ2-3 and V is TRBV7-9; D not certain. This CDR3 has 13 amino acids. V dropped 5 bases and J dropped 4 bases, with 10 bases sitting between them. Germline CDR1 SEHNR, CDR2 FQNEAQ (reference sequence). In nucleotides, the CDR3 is TGTGCCAGCAGCCCACGTTCGTCAGATACGCAGTATTTT. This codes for CASSPRSSDTQYF.

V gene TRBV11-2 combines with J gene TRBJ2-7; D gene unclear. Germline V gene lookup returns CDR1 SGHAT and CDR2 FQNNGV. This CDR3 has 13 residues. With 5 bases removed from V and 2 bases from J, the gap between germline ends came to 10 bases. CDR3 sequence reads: CASSPPSTYEQYF. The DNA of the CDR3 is TGTGCCAGCAGCCCCCCGAGTACCTACGAGCAGTACTTC.

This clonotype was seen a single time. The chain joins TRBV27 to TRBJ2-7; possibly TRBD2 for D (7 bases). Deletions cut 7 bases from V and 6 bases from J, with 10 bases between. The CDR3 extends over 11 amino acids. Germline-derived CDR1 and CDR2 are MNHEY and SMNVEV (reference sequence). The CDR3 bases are TGTGCCAGCACAAGGGGGGGCGAGCAGTACTTC. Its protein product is CASTRGGEQYF.

CDR3 in DNA: TGTGCCAGCAGCCTCCAGACGGGAGAGACCCAGTACTTC. As protein: CASSLQTGETQYF. The V and J genes are TRBV28 and TRBJ2-5; D unresolved. Per the germline V gene, CDR1 is MDHEN and CDR2 is SYDVKM. This CDR3 region has 13 residues. V gave up 6 bases and J gave up 4 bases, with 12 bases separating them.